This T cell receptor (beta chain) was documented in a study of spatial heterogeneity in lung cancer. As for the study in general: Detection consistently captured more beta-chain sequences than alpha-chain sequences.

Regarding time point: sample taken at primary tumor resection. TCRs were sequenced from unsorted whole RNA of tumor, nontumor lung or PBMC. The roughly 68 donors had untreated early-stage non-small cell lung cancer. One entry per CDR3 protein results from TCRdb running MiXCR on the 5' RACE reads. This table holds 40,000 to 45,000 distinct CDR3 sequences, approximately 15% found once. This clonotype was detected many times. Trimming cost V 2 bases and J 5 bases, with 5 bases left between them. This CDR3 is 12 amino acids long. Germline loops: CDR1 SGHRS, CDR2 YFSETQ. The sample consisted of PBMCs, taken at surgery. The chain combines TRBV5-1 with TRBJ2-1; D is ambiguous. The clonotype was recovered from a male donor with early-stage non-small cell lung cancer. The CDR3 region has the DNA TGCGCCAGCAGCTTTGCCGACAATGAGCAGTTCTTC. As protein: CASSFADNEQFF.